The subject of this entry is one TCR beta chain. CDR3 length equals 14 residues. Looked up from germline, CDR1 is SGHRS and CDR2 is YFSETQ. After removal of 4 bases from V and 5 bases from J, the junction contained 7 bases not matched to a gene. The data were produced by immunoSEQ multiplex PCR, yet TCRdb's version contains in-frame clones alone and is incomplete. This table holds under 350,000 clones, around 89% found once. The data stem from a study of blood T cell repertoires in COVID-19. This receptor was identified in a man aged 35-49 years with acute or convalescent COVID-19. The chain carries TRBV5-1 and TRBJ1-2; 8 nucleotides line up with TRBD1. The sample comprised peripheral blood. CDR3 residues: CASSQQGEEYGYTF. The CDR3 DNA follows: TGCGCCAGCAGCCAACAGGGGGAAGAATATGGCTACACCTTC.